Listed below are T cell receptor beta chains from one sample, sequenced in a study of early stage breast cancer tumors. Sequenced by immunoSEQ multiplex PCR; TCRdb stores in-frame clones only, minus some. The table has roughly 8,400 clones, approximately 75% seen once; the top ten hold 7.5% to 9.5%. Input material: normal breast tissue next to the tumor. The receptors were gathered from a person between 60 and 69 years old with breast cancer. The CDR3 runs from the conserved cysteine through the conserved F or W.

V,J,CDR3
TRBV28,TRBJ2-5,CASSYSGTQETQYF
TRBV11-1,TRBJ2-7,CASSPRGSYEQYF
TRBV28,TRBJ1-1,CAARPPGFVTEAFF
TRBV6-1,TRBJ1-5,CAAGTGDANQPQHF
TRBV7-8,TRBJ1-2,CASSGSDRGLNYGYTF
TRBV19,TRBJ1-5,CASSHGGQRQPQHF
TRBV4-1,TRBJ1-1,CASSQEAGGGQTNTEAFF
TRBV28,TRBJ2-6,CATHRQAASGANVLTF
TRBV30,TRBJ1-1,CAWRRTGESTEAFF
TRBV7-2,TRBJ1-1,CASSQDRQRGEAFF
TRBV7-3,TRBJ2-1,CASRIEAGDLNEQFF
TRBV6-6,TRBJ2-5,CASGETQYF
TRBV7-9,TRBJ2-1,CASSLGNSGRRSEQFF
TRBV28,TRBJ2-5,CASRTGGWETQYF
TRBV18,TRBJ2-7,CASSPVAAGAEQYF
TRBV2,TRBJ1-2,CASNLMRGNYGYTF
TRBV7-9,TRBJ2-5,CASTLRGEVSSSYQETQYF
TRBV19,TRBJ2-5,CASSMRRLGEETQYF
TRBV30,TRBJ1-4,CAWTAGQGARNEKLFF
TRBV30,TRBJ1-2,CAWSRASGSYGYTF
TRBV19,TRBJ2-2,CASMTGRNTGELFF
TRBV6-5,TRBJ2-7,CATGSGQGVNEQYF
TRBV9,TRBJ2-1,CASSSGYEQFF
TRBV7-6,TRBJ2-3,CASSLKSLADTQYF
TRBV29-1,TRBJ1-3,CSVGTGNTIYF
TRBV9,TRBJ2-3,CASSVGVSADTQYF
TRBV9,TRBJ2-5,CASSVGGAGGETQYF
TRBV30,TRBJ1-5,CAWSVFGGRGNQPQHF
TRBV6-5,TRBJ1-3,CASAMGRDSGNTIYF
TRBV6-1,TRBJ1-5,CAASTGDSNQPQHF
TRBV2,TRBJ2-7,CASSELKGDSGRVTYEQYF
TRBV6-1,TRBJ1-5,CASSDGTGTSNQPQHF
TRBV9,TRBJ2-7,CASSVGAGGPYEQYF
TRBV7-8,TRBJ1-6,CASSLGPLGSPLHF
TRBV28,TRBJ2-7,CASSWRLAGVYEQYF
TRBV7-8,TRBJ2-3,CASSLTDTQYF
TRBV19,TRBJ1-1,CASSIGGGLTGVHTEAFF
TRBV18,TRBJ2-7,CASSPVRVGTYEQYF
TRBV14,TRBJ1-2,CASSPAAHHGYTF
TRBV11-2,TRBJ2-5,CASSLAGQGARQETQYF
TRBV27,TRBJ2-3,CASSSGGQVDTQYF
TRBV19,TRBJ1-1,CASDRGQGTEAFF
TRBV6-6,TRBJ1-2,CAGLGTANYGYTF
TRBV15,TRBJ2-4,CATSRVAGTAIQYF
TRBV2,TRBJ2-7,CASSERASGRAYEQYF
TRBV6-4,TRBJ2-2,CASSDGGANTGELFF
TRBV7-3,TRBJ2-5,CASSLNGGASGYQETQYF
TRBV6-5,TRBJ1-5,CASRRQGGQPQHF
TRBV4-2,TRBJ2-1,CASSLRGGQNNEQFF
TRBV30,TRBJ1-1,CAWSTGTGYTEAFF
TRBV30,TRBJ1-3,CAWSSAGTASGNTIYF
TRBV14,TRBJ1-5,CASSQELGQPQHF
TRBV6-1,TRBJ1-2,CASSETGRYGYTF